This section outlines one T cell receptor beta chain sequence together with its context. The entry originates in a study of cytomegalovirus exposure and HLA in healthy donors. Data came from immunoSEQ multiplex PCR; TCRdb stores just in-frame clones and leaves some out. This table holds approximately 100,000 clones, 85% to 95% found once. The V gene end was trimmed by 5 bases and the J gene end by 4 bases; junction bases not matched to a gene: 7. Germline CDR1 and CDR2: MDHEN and SYDVKM. This CDR3 is built from 14 residues. The V call is TRBV28, the J call TRBJ1-2, with 7 bases aligning to TRBD1. Source material: PBMCs. The clonotype comes from a woman aged 25-40 years in good health and CMV-seropositive. CDR3 loop: CASSRQGLSYGYTF. The CDR3, as DNA: TGTGCCAGCAGTCGACAGGGCTTGTCCTATGGCTACACCTTC.